Each of the 2 T cell receptor beta chains below was sequenced from the same sample in a study of blood T cell repertoires in COVID-19. Using immunoSEQ multiplex PCR, the repertoire was profiled, and TCRdb retains in-frame clones only, with some absent. This sample yields hundreds of thousands of clones, of which 88% are seen a single time; about 14% belongs to the top ten. The sample consisted of PBMCs or T cells enriched from blood (not recorded which). The receptors were sampled from a woman between 50 and 59 years old with acute COVID-19.

The rearrangement uses TRBV27 and TRBJ1-5; tentative D call: TRBD1 (5 bases). Germline loops: CDR1 MNHEY, CDR2 SMNVEV (reference sequence). The CDR3 covers 16 residues. The germline V and J ends were trimmed by 4 bases and 0 bases, with 13 bases remaining between them. The CDR3 nucleotides read TGTGCCAGCAGTTCCCTGGGGGGGAATAGCAATCAGCCCCAGCATTTT. It is translated as CASSSLGGNSNQPQHF.

V and J are TRBV11-1 and TRBJ2-3; a weak D match, TRBD1 (6 bases). CDR1 and CDR2 (germline): SGHAT, FQDESV (reference sequence). The CDR3 totals 16 residues. V lost 5 bases and J 0 bases, leaving 15 bases between the germline ends. For the CDR3, the DNA is TGTGCCAGCAGCCAAGGACCACAGGGTAGCACAGATACGCAGTATTTT. Translating it yields CASSQGPQGSTDTQYF.